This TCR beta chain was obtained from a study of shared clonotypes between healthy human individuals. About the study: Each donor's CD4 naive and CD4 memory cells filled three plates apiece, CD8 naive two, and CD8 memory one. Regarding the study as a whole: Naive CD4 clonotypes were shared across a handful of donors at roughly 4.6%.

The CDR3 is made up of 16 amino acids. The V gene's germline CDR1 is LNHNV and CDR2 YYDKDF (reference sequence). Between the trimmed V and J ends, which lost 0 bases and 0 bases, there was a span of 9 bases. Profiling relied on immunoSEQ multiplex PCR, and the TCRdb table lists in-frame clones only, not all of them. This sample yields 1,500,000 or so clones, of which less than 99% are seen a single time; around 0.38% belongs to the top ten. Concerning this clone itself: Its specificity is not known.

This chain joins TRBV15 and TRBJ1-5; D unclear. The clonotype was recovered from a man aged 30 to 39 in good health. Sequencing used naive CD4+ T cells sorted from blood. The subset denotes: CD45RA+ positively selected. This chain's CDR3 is CATSREESNSNQPQHF. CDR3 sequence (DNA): TGTGCCACCAGCAGAGAGGAATCGAATAGCAATCAGCCCCAGCATTTT.